This passage covers 19 T cell receptor beta chains from one sample sequenced in a study of blood T cell repertoires in COVID-19. The protocol was immunoSEQ multiplex PCR, while the TCRdb copy is restricted to in-frame clones and leaves out a portion. Of more than 85,000 clones in the sample, around 74% were seen once. Sequencing was carried out using peripheral blood. These receptors originate from a woman between 70 and 85 years old with acute or convalescent COVID-19.

V and J are TRBV7-2 and TRBJ1-1; D ambiguous. The CDR3 is made up of 17 amino acids. V was shortened by 4 bases and J by 1 base, with 19 bases between the two germline ends. Germline CDR1 SGHTA, CDR2 FQGNSA. The CDR3, as DNA: TGTGCCAGCAGCTCATTTAGTCACCGGGTCACGAACACTGAAGCTTTCTTT. Protein product: CASSSFSHRVTNTEAFF.

The chain has TRBV5-4 and TRBJ2-5, with TRBD2 identical over 12 bases. CDR1 is SGHNT, CDR2 YYREEE, per germline (reference sequence). This CDR3 comprises 16 residues. Losses at the gene ends were 1 base for V and 5 bases for J; bases not matched to a gene: 6. The CDR3 DNA follows: TGTGCCAGCAGCTTGTCTAGCGGGGGGGCCGGTGAGACCCAGTACTTC. It translates to CASSLSSGGAGETQYF. The full variable domain, its missing parts supplied by reference TRBV5-4 and TRBJ2-5, is ETGVTQSPTHLIKTRGQQVTLRCSSQSGHNTVSWYQQALGQGPQFIFQYYREEENGRGNFPPRFSGLQFPNYSSELNVNALELDDSALYLCASSLSSGGAGETQYFGPGTRLLVL.

The chain's CDR3 is CASSRQGGETQYF. Written as DNA, the CDR3 is TGCGCCAGCAGCCGACAGGGTGGTGAGACCCAGTACTTC. The J gene is TRBJ2-5, the V gene TRBV5-1, with 7 bases matching TRBD1. CDR1 SGHRS and CDR2 YFSETQ come from the germline V gene. V was pared by 4 bases and J by 5 bases, with 5 bases of the junction left unmatched. This CDR3 has 13 amino acids.

The V call is TRBV5-4, the J call TRBJ1-1, with D uncertain. Germline V gene lookup returns CDR1 SGHNT and CDR2 YYREEE (reference sequence). The CDR3 contains 14 residues. V shed 0 bases and J shed 1 base, with 7 bases lying between them. This CDR3 reads CASSLDGANTEAFF. In DNA, the CDR3 is TGTGCCAGCAGCTTGGACGGAGCGAACACTGAAGCTTTCTTT.

V and J are TRBV7-2 and TRBJ1-5, with D unclear. Trimming shortened V by 5 bases and J by 5 bases, and 7 bases separated the two germline ends. The CDR3 contains 12 residues. The germline V gene encodes CDR1 SGHTA and CDR2 FQGNSA. CDR3 residues: CASSPYDQPQHF. The CDR3, as DNA: TGTGCCAGCAGCCCCTATGATCAGCCCCAGCATTTT.

The chain links TRBV5-1 to TRBJ1-1, with TRBD1 matching 7 bases. V dropped 0 bases and J dropped 4; count of bases not matched to a gene: 12. Germline V gene data show CDR1 as SGHRS and CDR2 as YFSETQ. The CDR3 is made up of 17 amino acids. The CDR3 nucleotides are TGCGCCAGCAGCTTGGTTCCAGGGGGAATATCGGGCACTGAAGCTTTCTTT. Its translation: CASSLVPGGISGTEAFF. Full variable domain (missing parts from reference TRBV5-1 and TRBJ1-1): KAGVTQTPRYLIKTRGQQVTLSCSPISGHRSVSWYQQTPGQGLQFLFEYFSETQRNKGNFPGRFSGRQFSNSRSEMNVSTLELGDSALYLCASSLVPGGISGTEAFFGQGTRLTVV.

V and J are TRBV7-2 and TRBJ1-1; TRBD1 is a possible D gene (5 bases). Germline lookup yields CDR1 SGHTA and CDR2 FQGNSA. The CDR3 spans 15 residues. Trimming left V 1 base short and J 0 bases short, with 9 bases between. The CDR3 sequence is CASSLVEGMNTEAFF. The DNA for the CDR3 is TGTGCCAGCAGCTTAGTGGAGGGGATGAACACTGAAGCTTTCTTT.

This sequence joins TRBV6-2 or TRBV6-3 and TRBJ2-7; no clear D gene. Germline V gene sequence: CDR1 MNHEY, CDR2 SVGEGT. V shed 5 bases and J shed 2 bases, with 4 bases lying between them. The CDR3 has 11 amino acids. CDR3 DNA sequence: TGTGCCAGCAGTCCAGCCTACGAGCAGTACTTC. Its protein is CASSPAYEQYF.

The V gene is TRBV2, the J gene TRBJ2-2; D ambiguous. This CDR3 has 15 amino acids. Trimming removed 5 bases from V and 0 bases from J, with 10 bases in between. Germline CDR1 SNHLY, CDR2 FYNNEI. This CDR3 is CASSPSSANTGELFF. The CDR3 nucleotides are TGTGCCAGCAGTCCTTCCTCAGCGAACACCGGGGAGCTGTTTTTT.

The V gene is TRBV10-3, the J gene TRBJ1-2, with unresolved D. The CDR3 totals 13 residues. V dropped 6 bases and J dropped 8 bases, with 16 bases sitting between them. Germline CDR1 is ENHRY and CDR2 is SYGVKD. The CDR3 sequence is CAISITEPSGYTF. The CDR3 nucleotides read TGTGCCATCAGCATAACAGAACCTAGCGGCTACACCTTC.

This chain links TRBV30 with TRBJ2-7; D is perhaps TRBD2 (5 bases). Germline CDR1 GTSNPN, CDR2 SVGIG (reference sequence). The CDR3 runs to 11 residues. With 0 bases removed from V and 6 bases from J, the gap between germline ends came to 6 bases. CDR3: CAWSVEGEQYF. Here the CDR3 DNA reads TGTGCCTGGAGTGTCGAGGGCGAGCAGTACTTC.

A few counts support this clone. The chain uses TRBV9 and TRBJ2-3, with a tentative D call TRBD2 (5 bases). Trimming removed 6 bases from V and 4 bases from J, with 18 bases in between. This CDR3 has 15 residues. Germline-derived CDR1 and CDR2 are SGDLS and YYNGEE. The CDR3 sequence is CASKAGHKSADTQYF. The CDR3 coding sequence is TGTGCCAGCAAGGCGGGCCACAAGTCCGCAGATACGCAGTATTTT.

The chain has TRBV7-9 and TRBJ2-1; 9 nucleotides line up with TRBD1. CDR3 length: 14 amino acids. V gave up 5 bases and J gave up 7 bases; unmatched junction bases: 6. CDR1 and CDR2 (germline): SEHNR, FQNEAQ (reference sequence). The CDR3 DNA reads TGTGCCAGCAGCCTGGGACAGGGAAGGAATGAGCAGTTCTTC. Its translation: CASSLGQGRNEQFF. The full variable domain, its missing parts supplied by reference TRBV7-9 and TRBJ2-1, is DTGVSQNPRHKITKRGQNVTFRCDPISEHNRLYWYRQTLGQGPEFLTYFQNEAQLEKSRLLSDRFSAERPKGSFSTLEIQRTEQGDSAMYLCASSLGQGRNEQFFGPGTRLTVL.

The gene calls are TRBV7-2 and TRBJ2-3; a weak D match, TRBD2 (5 bases). The V gene lost 0 bases and the J gene lost 6 bases, with 10 bases spanning the gap. Germline CDR1 is SGHTA and CDR2 is FQGNSA. This CDR3 spans 14 amino acids. CDR3: CASSLAPSRDTQYF. The CDR3 DNA reads as TGTGCCAGCAGCTTAGCCCCTAGCCGGGATACGCAGTATTTT.

This chain uses TRBV5-4 with TRBJ2-7; TRBD1 matches 8 bases. The CDR3 has 12 residues. With V trimmed by 4 bases and J by 5 bases, 2 bases remained unmatched. From germline, CDR1 is SGHNT and CDR2 YYREEE (reference sequence). The CDR3 spells CASSPDRDEQYF. The CDR3 region has the DNA TGTGCCAGCAGCCCGGACAGGGACGAGCAGTACTTC.

The gene calls are TRBV6-2 or TRBV6-3 and TRBJ2-7, with D perhaps TRBD1 (6 bases). Per the germline V gene, CDR1 is MNHEY and CDR2 is SVGEGT. V was pared by 5 bases and J by 1 base, with 15 bases between. The CDR3 consists of 15 residues. CDR3 nucleotide sequence: TGTGCCAGCAGTAGGGGCCGGGACAAATCCTACGAGCAGTACTTC. Protein product: CASSRGRDKSYEQYF.

V gene TRBV18 combines with J gene TRBJ1-3, with a possible D match to TRBD1 (6 bases). The V and J ends lost 6 bases and 0 bases respectively, with 9 bases between them. This CDR3 has 14 amino acids. The germline CDR1 and CDR2 sequences are KGHSH and LQKENI. The CDR3 protein is CASSGQSSGNTIYF. The CDR3 bases are TGTGCCAGCTCCGGACAGAGCTCTGGAAACACCATATATTTT.

V and J are TRBV18 and TRBJ1-2; D is uncertain. Germline V gene lookup returns CDR1 KGHSH and CDR2 LQKENI. This CDR3 spans 14 amino acids. Trimming shortened V by 0 bases and J by 8 bases, and 13 bases separated the two germline ends. The CDR3: CASSPPGAAGGYTF. CDR3 in DNA: TGTGCCAGCTCACCACCGGGTGCAGCAGGAGGCTACACCTTC.

The V gene is TRBV6-6, the J gene TRBJ2-7, with TRBD2 matching over 10 bases. The CDR3 has 15 amino acids. Germline assignment: CDR1 MNHNY and CDR2 SVGAGI (reference sequence). After removal of 6 bases from V and 1 base from J, the junction contained 6 bases not matched to a gene. CDR3 sequence reads: CASSGLAAGSYEQYF. CDR3 in DNA: TGTGCCAGCAGCGGACTAGCGGCGGGTTCCTACGAGCAGTACTTC.